The clone carrying this T cell receptor (beta chain) was counted a single time. This record comes from a study of blood T cell repertoires in COVID-19. V lost 2 bases and J 3 bases, leaving 7 bases between the germline ends. The germline CDR1 and CDR2 sequences are MNHEY and SVGEGT. This CDR3 is built from 13 residues. Some clones are missing from TCRdb's copy, which holds only in-frame ones; the method was immunoSEQ multiplex PCR. The sample has 200,000 or so clones; roughly four fifths are singletons. V usage is TRBV6-2 or TRBV6-3 and J usage is TRBJ1-1, with D uncertain. The sequenced sample was PBMCs or T cells enriched from blood (not recorded which). The source is a man in his fifties or sixties who had recovered from COVID-19. CDR3: CASSYTVYTEAFF. The CDR3 coding sequence is TGTGCCAGCAGTTACACGGTTTACACTGAAGCTTTCTTT.